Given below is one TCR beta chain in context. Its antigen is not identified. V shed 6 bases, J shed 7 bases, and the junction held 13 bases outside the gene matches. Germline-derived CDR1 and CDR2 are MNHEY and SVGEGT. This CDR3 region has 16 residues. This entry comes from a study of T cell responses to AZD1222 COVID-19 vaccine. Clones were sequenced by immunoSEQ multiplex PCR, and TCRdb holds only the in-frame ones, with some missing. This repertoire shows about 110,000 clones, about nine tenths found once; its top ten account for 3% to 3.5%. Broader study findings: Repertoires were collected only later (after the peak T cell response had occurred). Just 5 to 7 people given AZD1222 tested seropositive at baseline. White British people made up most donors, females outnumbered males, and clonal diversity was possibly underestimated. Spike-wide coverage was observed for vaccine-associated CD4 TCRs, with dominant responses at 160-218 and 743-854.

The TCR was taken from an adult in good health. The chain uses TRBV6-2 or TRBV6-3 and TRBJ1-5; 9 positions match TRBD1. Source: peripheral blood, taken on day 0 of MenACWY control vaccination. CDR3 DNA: TGTGCCAGCAGCCCCCTTGACAGGGGGAGATTGCAGCCCCAGCATTTT. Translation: CASSPLDRGRLQPQHF.